This section outlines one T cell receptor beta chain sequence together with its context. The entry originates in a study of CD8 T cells in Susac syndrome. Random hexamers were used to reverse transcribe the RNA input (0.5 to 1 ug). MiXCR, run by TCRdb on the immunoSEQ multiplex PCR reads, gives a single entry per CDR3 protein. The repertoire has 100,000 or so distinct CDR3 sequences, roughly 90% of them found once; the top ten carry roughly 0.11%. CDR3 size: 16 residues. V dropped 2 bases and J dropped 0 bases, with 10 bases sitting between them. Controls were healthy donors chosen to match patients in age and sex. Negative isolation yielded CD4+ and CD8+ T cells, and FACS enriched TEMRA cells.

The sequence came from a human donor in good health. The V call is TRBV23-1, the J call TRBJ1-4; D gene ambiguous. TRBV23-1 is an ORF, and what it does is uncertain. Sequencing used CD8+ T cells from PBMCs. The CDR3 DNA is TGCGCCAGCAGTCAACCCAAACGTGCAACTAATGAAAAACTGTTTTTT. It is translated as CASSQPKRATNEKLFF.